This is a list of T cell receptor beta chains from one sample in a study of blood T cells in healthy people across ages. One entry per CDR3 protein results from TCRdb running MiXCR on the 5' RACE reads. The table has approximately 850,000 distinct CDR3 sequences, under 45% seen once; the top ten hold nearly 20%. Material for sequencing was blood. These receptors were obtained from a man between 60 and 75 years old in good health. The CDR3 runs from the conserved cysteine through the conserved F or W. Fields, in order: clone size, D gene, V gene, J gene, CDR3 protein, CDR3 DNA. The D gene is left open where the match is weak. Clone size is stated in some rows and not others, as once, few, many or a class when expanded.

-	-	TRBV6-6	TRBJ1-2	CASRTAGRGDGYTF	TGTGCCAGCAGGACCGCGGGGCGCGGCGATGGCTACACCTTC
-	-	TRBV12-3/TRBV12-4	TRBJ2-2	CASSLAQSVGELFF	TGTGCCAGCAGTTTAGCCCAGAGCGTCGGGGAGCTGTTTTTT
-	TRBD1	TRBV5-1	TRBJ1-1	CASSWDSRDTEAFF	TGCGCCAGCAGCTGGGACAGTAGGGACACTGAAGCTTTCTTT
many	-	TRBV4-3	TRBJ1-1	CASSQGSPTEAFF	TGCGCCAGCAGCCAAGGGAGCCCCACTGAAGCTTTCTTT
-	-	TRBV3-1	TRBJ2-4	CASSPEIGEQYF	TGTGCCAGCAGCCCAGAAATAGGAGAGCAGTACTTC
once	-	TRBV28	TRBJ2-5	CASSKLPKRETQYF	TGTGCCAGCAGTAAGCTGCCCAAGAGGGAGACCCAGTACTTC
-	-	TRBV12-3/TRBV12-4	TRBJ1-4	CASSSFKEKLFF	TGTGCCAGCAGTTCTTTTAAGGAAAAACTGTTTTTT
many	-	TRBV6-5	TRBJ2-7	CASSYSRGYEQYF	TGTGCCAGCAGTTACTCGAGGGGCTACGAGCAGTACTTC
-	-	TRBV11-3	TRBJ1-2	CASSSDVRGYGYTF	TGTGCCAGCAGCTCCGATGTCAGGGGCTATGGCTACACCTTC
-	-	TRBV4-1	TRBJ2-7	CASSHGPTVATHEQYF	TGCGCCAGCAGCCACGGTCCGACAGTCGCGACACACGAGCAGTACTTC
few	-	TRBV12-3/TRBV12-4	TRBJ2-5	CASSPRGGPYRETQYF	TGTGCCAGCAGTCCAAGGGGGGGACCCTATAGAGAGACCCAGTACTTC
-	-	TRBV6-1	TRBJ2-1	CASSEAPLVQYEQFF	TGTGCCAGCAGTGAAGCGCCCCTGGTGCAGTATGAGCAGTTCTTC
-	TRBD1	TRBV5-5	TRBJ2-3	CASTRDRATDTQYF	TGTGCCAGCACTCGGGACAGGGCCACAGATACGCAGTATTTT
-	-	TRBV29-1	TRBJ2-7	CSVNRGGGSQEQYF	TGCAGCGTTAACCGAGGCGGAGGGAGCCAGGAGCAGTACTTC
-	TRBD1	TRBV6-6	TRBJ2-5	CTSEGTGPKGTQYF	TGTACCAGCGAAGGGACAGGGCCAAAAGGGACCCAGTACTTC
-	TRBD1	TRBV15	TRBJ2-7	CATSRTGQGYEQYF	TGTGCCACCAGCAGGACGGGACAGGGCTACGAGCAGTACTTC
many	-	TRBV7-2	TRBJ2-5	CASSLDDETQYF	TGTGCCAGCAGCTTGGACGACGAAACCCAGTACTTC
once	-	TRBV7-2	TRBJ2-3	CASSRRRGSTDTQYF	TGTGCCAGCAGCCGGAGACGAGGGAGCACAGATACGCAGTATTTT